Listed here is a single T cell receptor beta chain. Its antigen specificity is not known. This is likely a read error, given that the CDR3 carries no conserved phenylalanine or tryptophan at its end. Without any cell sorting, total RNA and DNA were co-extracted from about 20-30 mg of bulk tissue using the AllPrep DNA/RNA mini kit. Between November 2015 and March 2016, about five patients in China with histopathologically diagnosed primary liver carcinoma had their tumors surgically resected. Chronic HBV infection was present in the patients, and the patients were treatment-naive at sampling. Five spatially separated regions were sampled per tumor: superior, inferior, left-lateral and right-lateral poles, plus the tumor centre. Histology showed that every tumor sample contained more than 80% viable tumor cells. Fresh tumor and adjacent tissue pieces were bisected; one half was stored in RNAlater at -80°C, the other sent for histology.

With termini counted, the CDR3 has 14 amino acids. The sequence is cut down to CDR3 DNA, 42 bases in frame from base 1. Deletion took 5 bases off V and 5 bases off J, with a span of 16 bases between the germline ends. This specimen comes from a study of tumor-infiltrating lymphocytes in primary liver carcinoma listed by TCRdb under 2017. Background for the entire study: Hepatocellular carcinoma (four) or combined HCC and intrahepatic cholangiocarcinoma (one) was present in the five patients, who were three men and two women aged 30 to 69 years. The five patients had tumors staged T1-T3 N0M0, with maximum diameters ranging from about 4 to 11 cm. Samples yielded roughly 3.5 to 8 million productive TCRbeta reads; read depth did not differ significantly between tissue types. Across five regions of each liver tumor, along with adjacent normal tissue and blood, the study brought together TCRbeta repertoire sequencing, expression microarrays and whole-exome sequencing. A total of roughly 35 specimens from 5 patients underwent TCRbeta repertoire sequencing, comprising 25 tumor regions, 5 adjacent noncancerous liver tissues and 5 peripheral blood samples. To link TCRbeta repertoire diversity with the local molecular phenotype, the roughly 23 tumor region samples were profiled using Agilent mRNA microarrays. Repertoires from technical replicates were highly reproducible, with mean shared-clone rates approximately 0.88 and correlation coefficients above 0.95. Summary of the overall study and its limitations: The top 250 clones accounted for a significantly greater share of the repertoire in tumors than in blood (p = 0.039). Only a few patients were included in the study, and the authors note that the findings should be validated in a larger study. Only roughly 8-25% of top clones appeared in all five regions of a tumor, which suggests that tumor-infiltrating T cells are spatially heterogeneous. Because only the TCR beta chain was sequenced and unpaired alpha chains were not captured, true repertoire diversity is likely underestimated. Repertoire overlap was found to be higher between tumor regions (mean roughly 36%) than between tumor-adjacent (around 17%) or tumor-blood (around 15%) pairs, consistent with antigen-driven expansion. Bulk unsorted samples precluded comparing CD4+ and CD8+ T cell repertoires.

Using a constant-region primer and ProtoScript II reverse transcriptase, TCRbeta-specific cDNA was reverse-transcribed from around 500 ng total RNA. Construction of the TCRbeta libraries relied on three nested rounds of multiplex PCR, following a slightly modified ARM-PCR procedure. The first two PCR rounds used multiplex TRBV1-TRBV30 forward primers with a Cbeta reverse primer, each for 10 cycles. A final 25-cycle PCR with Deep VentR polymerase added sample barcodes and Illumina adapters. Before sequencing, amplicons of 200-500 bp were purified from gel using a QIAquick gel extraction kit. The TCRbeta amplicons were sequenced with 250-bp paired-end reads on an Illumina HiSeq 2500. On the authors' methods: Reads were quality-trimmed with Trimmomatic v0.33, and paired reads were merged with FLASH v1.2.11 to recover full CDR3 sequences. V, D and J germline segments were assigned to the rearranged TCRbeta sequences by MiGEC v1.2.1b. Clonotype statistics, along with Shannon-Wiener diversity indices, were calculated using VDJtools v1.0.0. Except for diversity analysis, only each sample's 250 most abundant clonotypes were used in subsequent analyses to reduce sampling bias. TCRdb passed the public sequencing reads through fastp at Q25 and MiXCR, retaining productive beta sequences. Each entry merges the rows of one CDR3 protein and shows their most common DNA and genes. None of the V and J calls come from the authors' own analysis; TCRdb made them. The table for this sample lists 150,000 to 200,000 distinct CDR3 sequences; 85% of them were counted only once. About a sixth of the sample belongs to the ten largest clones.

The sequenced sample was tumor tissue from primary liver carcinoma. The chain was built from TRBV12-3 or TRBV12-4 and TRBJ2-7; tentative D gene TRBD2, with 6 bases matching. This receptor was identified in a man aged 40-49 years with primary liver carcinoma and hepatitis B virus infection. The DNA is as follows: TGTGCCAGCAGTCCCAGCGGGTGGAGCGACGAGCAGTACTAC. Its protein is CASSPSGWSDEQYY.